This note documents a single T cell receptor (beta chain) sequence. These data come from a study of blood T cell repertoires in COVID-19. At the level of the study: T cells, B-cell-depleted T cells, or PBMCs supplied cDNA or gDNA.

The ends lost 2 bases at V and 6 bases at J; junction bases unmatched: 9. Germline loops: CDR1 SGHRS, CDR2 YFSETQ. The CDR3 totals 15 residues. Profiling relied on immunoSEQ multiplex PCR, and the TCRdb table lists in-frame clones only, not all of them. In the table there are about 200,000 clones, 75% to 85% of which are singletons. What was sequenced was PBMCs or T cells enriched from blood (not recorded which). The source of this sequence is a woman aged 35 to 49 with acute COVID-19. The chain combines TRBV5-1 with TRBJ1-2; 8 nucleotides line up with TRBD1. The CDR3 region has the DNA TGCGCCAGCAGCTTCGACAGGGGACCGAGGGATGGCTACACCTTC. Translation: CASSFDRGPRDGYTF.